The rows below give T cell receptor beta chains drawn from one sample of a study of OX40 agonist ivuxolimab in advanced cancers. Produced via immunoSEQ multiplex PCR; TCRdb's table is partial and in-frame only. The data show 17,000 or so clones, with approximately 91% seen just once and roughly 70% held by the top ten. The sequencing here drew on CD4+ or CD8+ T cells sorted from blood, taken in a trial of the OX40 agonist ivuxolimab. These receptors were obtained from an adult with an advanced solid tumor such as melanoma, head and neck, liver or kidney cancer. The CDR3 runs from the conserved cysteine through the conserved F or W. A D gene is named only where the DNA matches it firmly. Not every row has a clone size; where given, it reads once, few, many or a size class.

TRBJ2-1,.,.,TRBV9,TGTGCCAGCAGCGCAGTAACCAGCGAACTTGTCCCCTACAATGAGCAGTTCTTC,CASSAVTSELVPYNEQFF
TRBJ1-2,once,TRBD1,TRBV6-1,TGTGCCAGCAGTGAAGGATGGCAGGGGGCTATCTATGGCTACACCTTC,CASSEGWQGAIYGYTF
TRBJ2-5,.,.,TRBV4-3,TGCGCCAGCAGCCAAGTGGCATACCAAGAGACCCAGTACTTC,CASSQVAYQETQYF
TRBJ1-6,few,TRBD1,TRBV7-2,TGTGCCAGCAGCACCGTGACAGGGGAAGGTTCACCCCTCCACTTT,CASSTVTGEGSPLHF
TRBJ2-4,.,TRBD2,TRBV19,TGTGCCAGTAGTCCCGGGACTAGCGGGAGCGGACTAGCCAAAAACATTCAGTACTTC,CASSPGTSGSGLAKNIQYF
TRBJ2-5,.,TRBD2,TRBV9,TGTGCCAGCAGCCCTAGGACTAGCGGCGAAGAGACCCAGTACTTC,CASSPRTSGEETQYF
TRBJ1-2,.,.,TRBV6-5,TGTGCCAGCAGTTACAACAGCCCTAACTATGGCTACACCTTC,CASSYNSPNYGYTF
TRBJ1-5,few,.,TRBV9,TGTGCCACCCGACCTGGGAGTCAGCCCCAGCATTTT,CATRPGSQPQHF
TRBJ2-7,once,.,TRBV10-1,TGCGCCAGCAGTGAGTTTAGTCTAAGGGAGCAGTACTTC,CASSEFSLREQYF
TRBJ1-1,.,.,TRBV2,TGTGCCAGCAGTGGACAGTTCAACGCTGAAGCTTTCTTT,CASSGQFNAEAFF
TRBJ2-3,.,TRBD2,TRBV9,TGTGCCAGCAGCGAGGGACTAGCGGGGGGGCAAACAGATACGCAGTATTTT,CASSEGLAGGQTDTQYF
TRBJ2-2,.,TRBD2,TRBV9,TGTGCCAGCAGCGACGGACTAGCGGGAGGAAACACCGGGGAGCTGTTTTTT,CASSDGLAGGNTGELFF
TRBJ2-5,few,TRBD2,TRBV10-1,TGCGCCCAGGGTCGGGAGCGGGGAGAATGGACCCAGTACTTC,CAQGRERGEWTQYF
TRBJ1-1,once,.,TRBV7-9,TGTGCCAGCAGCGCACCGGGAACAAACACTGAAGCTTTCTTT,CASSAPGTNTEAFF
TRBJ1-2,.,TRBD1,TRBV29-1,TGCAGCGTCATGACAGGGGTGGATGGCTACACCTTC,CSVMTGVDGYTF
TRBJ1-2,.,.,TRBV29-1,TGCAGCGTTGGAGGGGCAGGGGCCTATGGCTACACCTTC,CSVGGAGAYGYTF
TRBJ1-2,.,TRBD1,TRBV5-6,TGTGCCAGCAGCAAGAGGGACAGGGGTCAGGGCTACACCTTC,CASSKRDRGQGYTF
TRBJ1-4,.,.,TRBV11-2,TGTGCCAGCAGTTCAAGGGGAAACTCTAATGAAAAACTGTTTTTT,CASSSRGNSNEKLFF
TRBJ2-1,few,TRBD2,TRBV7-3,TGTGCCAGCAGCTACTACCAGCTTCGGGGGGCCTACAATGAGCAGTTCTTC,CASSYYQLRGAYNEQFF
TRBJ2-3,.,.,TRBV5-5,TGTGCCAGCAGCTCAGAAGGAGATACGCAGTATTTT,CASSSEGDTQYF